Listed below are T cell receptor beta chains from one sample, sequenced in a study of vaccination effects on CD4 cells after COVID-19. Method: immunoSEQ multiplex PCR; TCRdb's copy keeps in-frame clones and lacks some. The table shows under 80,000 clones, with 60% to 85% occurring only once. The antigens of these receptors remain unknown. The specimen was CD4+ T cells from PBMCs cultured with SARS-CoV-2 spike peptides, collected before COVID-19 vaccination. Receptor source: a human donor who received a COVID-19 vaccine. The CDR3 runs from the conserved cysteine through the conserved F or W. D genes are given only for firm matches. Only part of the rows carry a size: once, few, many, or a class if the clone is expanded.

j_call,clone_size,d_call,v_call,cdr3_nt,cdr3_aa
TRBJ1-6,.,TRBD1,TRBV5-4,TGTGCCAGCAGCACCAGGGGGAGTGAGATCTATAATTCACCCCTCCACTTT,CASSTRGSEIYNSPLHF
TRBJ2-5,.,TRBD2,TRBV5-1,TGCGCCAGCAGCTTCTTGCCTAGCGGACAAGAGACCCAGTACTTC,CASSFLPSGQETQYF
TRBJ2-1,.,.,TRBV10-3,TGTGCCATCAGTGAGTCGTTACGGTACAATGAGCAGTTCTTC,CAISESLRYNEQFF
TRBJ1-6,.,.,TRBV28,TGTGCCAGCAGTCCAAACGAGGGGGTTAGTTCACCCCTCCACTTT,CASSPNEGVSSPLHF
TRBJ2-5,.,TRBD2,TRBV2,TGTGCCAGCAGTGAAGGGACTAGCGGGGGGTCAGAGACCCAGTACTTC,CASSEGTSGGSETQYF
TRBJ1-4,.,TRBD1,TRBV18,TGTGCCAGCTCATTATTTACTCCGGGACAGGATAATGAAAAACTGTTTTTT,CASSLFTPGQDNEKLFF
TRBJ2-2,.,.,TRBV7-2,TGTGCCAGCAGCCGGGAATTCACCGGGGAGCTGTTTTTT,CASSREFTGELFF
TRBJ1-2,.,.,TRBV5-1,TGCGCCAGCAGAGCAGGGGATGGCTACACCTTC,CASRAGDGYTF
TRBJ2-6,.,.,TRBV4-3,TGCGCCAGCAGCCAAGATGCATTGTCTGGGGCCAACGTCCTGACTTTC,CASSQDALSGANVLTF
TRBJ2-6,.,.,TRBV27,TGTGCCAGCAGTTTTCTTAGCTCTGGGGCCAACGTCCTGACTTTC,CASSFLSSGANVLTF
TRBJ2-1,.,TRBD1,TRBV19,TGTGCCAGTAGCCTCCCGGGACAGAGTCCTGAGCAGTTCTTC,CASSLPGQSPEQFF
TRBJ2-5,.,TRBD1,TRBV7-2,TGTGCCAGCAGCCCCCAACCAGGACAGGCGGAGACCCAGTACTTC,CASSPQPGQAETQYF
TRBJ1-3,.,.,TRBV4-3,TGCGCCAGCAGCCCCCGTGGTCAGGGTGGAAACACCATATATTTT,CASSPRGQGGNTIYF
TRBJ2-4,once,.,TRBV19,TGTGCCAGTGCAGTGGCAGACGTGCGGTACTTC,CASAVADVRYF
TRBJ1-3,few,.,TRBV5-1,TGCGCCAGCAGCTTGGCCGGCAGCTCTGGAAACACCATATATTTT,CASSLAGSSGNTIYF
TRBJ1-5,few,.,TRBV5-4,TGTGCCAGCAGCTTAGGGGGATCGGCTCAGCCCCAGCATTTT,CASSLGGSAQPQHF
TRBJ2-1,.,TRBD1,TRBV2,TGTGCCAGCTTGAGACAGGGAGTCAATGAGCAGTTCTTC,CASLRQGVNEQFF
TRBJ2-1,.,TRBD1,TRBV5-4,TGTGCCAGCAGCATGACAGGGGCGGATGAGCAGTTCTTC,CASSMTGADEQFF
TRBJ2-1,once,TRBD2,TRBV19,TGTGCCAGTAGTATAGTTGGGACTAGCGGGGTCCTCTCCTACAATGAGCAGTTCTTC,CASSIVGTSGVLSYNEQFF
TRBJ2-5,once,TRBD1,TRBV9,TGTGCCAGCAGCGTAGAGGGGGCTAATGGAGAGACCCAGTACTTC,CASSVEGANGETQYF
TRBJ2-3,.,TRBD1,TRBV24-1,TGTGCCACCAGTGACCCGGGACAGGGGAATACGCAGTATTTT,CATSDPGQGNTQYF
TRBJ1-4,.,.,TRBV4-1,TGCGCCAGCAGCCAAGATGGCACGTTTTTTTATGAAAAACTGTTTTTT,CASSQDGTFFYEKLFF
TRBJ1-1,.,.,TRBV11-3,TGTGCCAGCAGCTTAAGGGGATCTCAGGCTTTCTTT,CASSLRGSQAFF
TRBJ2-2,.,.,TRBV27,TGTGCCAGCATTAGATGGGGGACCGGGGAGCTGTTTTTT,CASIRWGTGELFF
TRBJ1-2,.,TRBD1,TRBV2,TGTGCCAGCAGGAGGGACAGGATAAACTATGGCTACACCTTC,CASRRDRINYGYTF
TRBJ1-1,few,.,TRBV9,TGTGCCAGCGGCCCCCTCCCCTGGGGCCAGGGTAACCCAGGGGACACTGAAGCTTTCTTT,CASGPLPWGQGNPGDTEAFF
TRBJ2-5,.,.,TRBV19,TGTGCCAGTATGCTCCACGGGACCCAGTACTTC,CASMLHGTQYF
TRBJ1-6,.,.,TRBV6-4,TGTGCCAGCAGTTCTTACGGGAATTCACCCCTCCACTTT,CASSSYGNSPLHF
TRBJ2-1,once,TRBD1,TRBV10-1,TGCGCCAGCAGCTCGAGCGGGACAGGGGGCGGGCATGAGCAGTTCTTC,CASSSSGTGGGHEQFF
TRBJ2-2,.,.,TRBV12-3/TRBV12-4,TGTGCCAGCAGTGCGACCGGGGAGCTGTTTTTT,CASSATGELFF
TRBJ1-4,.,TRBD1,TRBV4-1,TGCGCCAGCAGCCAGACGAAAACGAGGACAGGGGGGAAGCCGGAATCACTGTTTTTT,CASSQTKTRTGGKPESLFF
TRBJ1-1,.,.,TRBV6-5,TGTGCCAGCAGTCAGGTACCGACTGAAGCTTTCTTT,CASSQVPTEAFF
TRBJ1-2,.,TRBD1,TRBV28,TGTGCCAGCAGTACAGACAGGGGGCTACTCGGCTACACCTTC,CASSTDRGLLGYTF
TRBJ2-2,.,TRBD2,TRBV4-3,TGCGCCAGCAGCCAAGAGTCTAGCGGGGGGGTAACCGGGGAGCTGTTTTTT,CASSQESSGGVTGELFF
TRBJ1-6,.,.,TRBV7-2,TGTGCCAGCAGCTTAGGTCAGTTGAGTGTTTCACCCCTCCACTTT,CASSLGQLSVSPLHF
TRBJ1-1,once,.,TRBV6-6,TGTGCCAGCAGCTACAAGGGGAACACTGAAGCTTTCTTT,CASSYKGNTEAFF
TRBJ2-2,.,.,TRBV19,TGTGCCAGTAGTATGGCGGGGTTCGGGAACACCGGGGAGCTGTTTTTT,CASSMAGFGNTGELFF
TRBJ1-5,once,.,TRBV6-5,TGTGCCAGCAGGGCAGAATATAGCAATCAGCCCCAGCATTTT,CASRAEYSNQPQHF
TRBJ2-3,.,.,TRBV7-9,TGTGCCAGCAGCTTACTACAGAGCACAGATACGCAGTATTTT,CASSLLQSTDTQYF
TRBJ2-1,.,.,TRBV5-4,TGTGCCAGCAGCTCCTCGACGGGGGGCTTTTACAATGAGCAGTTCTTC,CASSSSTGGFYNEQFF
TRBJ2-2,.,TRBD1,TRBV6-5,TGTGCCAGCAGGACAGGGGGGAGCACCGGGGAGCTGTTTTTT,CASRTGGSTGELFF
TRBJ2-6,.,TRBD1,TRBV27,TGTGCCAGCAGTTACTCTTACCCGGGACAGAGTGAGGGACGTGGGGCCAACGTCCTGACTTTC,CASSYSYPGQSEGRGANVLTF
TRBJ1-6,.,TRBD1,TRBV19,TGTGCCAGCAGAGGAGCGGGACAGGGGTACAGCTCCTATAATTCACCCCTCCACTTT,CASRGAGQGYSSYNSPLHF
TRBJ2-2,.,.,TRBV7-3,TGTGCCAGCAGCTTAGGGGGGGCCGGGACCGGGGAGCTGTTTTTT,CASSLGGAGTGELFF
TRBJ1-1,.,TRBD1,TRBV5-1,TGCGCCAGCAGCTTGGGGACAGGGGGCTCGAACACTGAAGCTTTCTTT,CASSLGTGGSNTEAFF
TRBJ2-5,.,.,TRBV5-1,TGCGCCAGCAGCCCTCGTCCAGGTGAGACCCAGTACTTC,CASSPRPGETQYF
TRBJ2-2,.,.,TRBV6-5,TGTGCCAGCAGTTACGGGGGGCGGAACACCGGGGAGCTGTTTTTT,CASSYGGRNTGELFF
TRBJ2-3,once,.,TRBV6-5,TGTGCCAGCAGTTACAGAGGGGGGGGTGGAGATACGCAGTATTTT,CASSYRGGGGDTQYF
TRBJ2-2,few,.,TRBV7-8,TGTGCCAGCAGCTTAGGGGGAATATACACCGGGGAGCTGTTTTTT,CASSLGGIYTGELFF
TRBJ1-1,.,.,TRBV5-1,TGCGCCAGCAGGGGACGGCTGAACACTGAAGCTTTCTTT,CASRGRLNTEAFF
TRBJ1-2,.,.,TRBV5-1,TGCGCCAGCAGCTTTGGTGGGGATGGCTATGGCTACACCTTC,CASSFGGDGYGYTF
TRBJ1-4,.,.,TRBV6-5,TGTGCCAGCAGTCTAGCCGGCATTGAAAAACTGTTTTTT,CASSLAGIEKLFF
TRBJ2-2,few,.,TRBV6-2/TRBV6-3,TGTGCCAGCAGTGCGGGGCGTCCCGGGGAGCTGTTTTTT,CASSAGRPGELFF
TRBJ2-5,once,TRBD1,TRBV6-5,TGTGCCAGCACCTCCGGACAGGCTAAGACCCAGTACTTC,CASTSGQAKTQYF
TRBJ2-5,.,.,TRBV19,TGTGCCAGTAGCCATCGGGGGTCGGGGGAGACCCAGTACTTC,CASSHRGSGETQYF
TRBJ2-3,.,.,TRBV18,TGTGCCAGCTCATCTTACCAGGGGATCAACACAGATACGCAGTATTTT,CASSSYQGINTDTQYF
TRBJ2-5,once,.,TRBV2,TGTGCCAGCACAAACCAGGGCGTCGAGACCCAGTACTTC,CASTNQGVETQYF
TRBJ2-3,once,.,TRBV6-5,TGTGCCAGCAGTTACGGGTCCCGGAGCACAGATACGCAGTATTTT,CASSYGSRSTDTQYF
TRBJ2-2,.,.,TRBV7-3,TGTGCCAGCAGCTCCAGCCAGGGGTCCACCGGGGAGCTGTTTTTT,CASSSSQGSTGELFF